The 5 T cell receptor beta chains presented below share a single source sample, sequenced in a study of blood T cell repertoires in COVID-19. TCRdb's copy holds only in-frame clones and misses some; the assay was immunoSEQ multiplex PCR. The repertoire includes around 19,000 clones, more than 75% of them detected once, and approximately 10% sits in the top ten. Sequenced input: peripheral blood. The receptor source for this set is a human donor in a cohort sampled during active COVID-19.

The chain combines TRBV11-2 with TRBJ2-5, with 12 positions matching TRBD2. Germline V gene lookup returns CDR1 SGHAT and CDR2 FQNNGV. Trimming took 5 bases from V and 4 from J; bases not matched to a gene: 11. The CDR3 is 17 residues long. The CDR3 DNA is TGTGCCAGCAGCCCCACGGCTAGCGGGAGGGCACGAGAGACCCAGTACTTC. It translates to CASSPTASGRARETQYF.

V and J are TRBV5-6 and TRBJ2-7, with 12 bases that match TRBD2. Germline V CDR1 and CDR2: SGHDT, YYEEEE. The CDR3 sequence is 15 residues long. J gave up 1 base and V 2 bases, and 1 base lay outside the gene matches. The CDR3 loop is CASSFLAGGSYEQYF. DNA of the CDR3: TGTGCCAGCAGCTTCCTAGCGGGAGGGTCCTACGAGCAGTACTTC.

The chain combines TRBV5-1 with TRBJ2-1, with D tentatively TRBD2 (6 bases). This CDR3 is 13 amino acids long. Trimming removed 5 bases from V and 7 bases from J, with 13 bases in between. Germline V CDR1 and CDR2: SGHRS, YFSETQ. The DNA for the CDR3 is TGCGCCAGCAGAGAGACGGCGGGGAATGAGCAGTTCTTC. It is translated as CASRETAGNEQFF.

This chain links TRBV7-9 with TRBJ1-1; a weak D match, TRBD1 (5 bases). The CDR3 totals 12 residues. CDR1 is SEHNR, CDR2 FQNEAQ, per germline (reference sequence). V was cut by 7 bases and J by 12 bases, with 18 bases left in between. CDR3 amino acids: CASTKAGSGTFF. In nucleotides, the CDR3 is TGTGCCAGCACAAAAGCGGGCTCAGGGACTTTCTTT.

Only a few counts were recorded for this clone. The V and J genes are TRBV2 and TRBJ2-2; a possible D gene is TRBD2 (7 bases). V gave up 7 bases and J gave up 4 bases, with 13 bases separating them. This CDR3 region has 14 residues. Germline CDR1 reads SNHLY; CDR2 reads FYNNEI. The CDR3 loop reads CASNTGGLTGELFF. CDR3 DNA sequence: TGTGCCAGCAACACCGGGGGGCTCACCGGGGAGCTGTTTTTT. The full variable domain, rest sourced from reference TRBV2 and TRBJ2-2, is EPEVTQTPSHQVTQMGQEVILRCVPISNHLYFYWYRQILGQKVEFLVSFYNNEISEKSEIFDDQFSVERPDGSNFTLKIRSTKLEDSAMYFCASNTGGLTGELFFGEGSRLTVL.